Listed here is a single T cell receptor beta chain. Trimming removed 0 bases from V and 1 base from J, with 6 bases in between. This CDR3 spans 14 amino acids. The V gene's germline CDR1 is SGHRS and CDR2 YFSETQ. Time point here: peripheral blood 6 weeks after treatment start. The patients had locally advanced or metastatic urothelial carcinoma. The record originates from a study of PD-L1 blockade in urothelial cancer. About the study: The patients' atezolizumab therapy, 1,200 mg intravenously every 3 weeks, started at some point between 2014 and 2015. Blood samples contained a median about 150,000 T cells. It was at 3 weeks (second dose) and 6 weeks after treatment start that blood was analyzed.

The data were produced by immunoSEQ multiplex PCR, yet TCRdb's version contains in-frame clones alone and is incomplete. The sample records 50,000 to 55,000 clones, approximately 90% being singletons. The sequence came from a man between 60 and 75 years old with urothelial cancer. The rearrangement links TRBV5-1 to TRBJ2-3, with D possibly matching TRBD1 (5 bases). This specimen was PBMCs, taken around atezolizumab (anti-PD-L1) treatment. CDR3 in amino acids: CASSLGGRTDTQYF. The CDR3 DNA sequence: TGCGCCAGCAGCTTGGGGGGCCGCACAGATACGCAGTATTTT.